Sequencing of this T cell receptor beta chain was carried out in a study of cytomegalovirus exposure and HLA in healthy donors. The PCR employed 60 Vbeta primers together with 13 Jbeta primers. Measured with immunoSEQ multiplex PCR; TCRdb has only the in-frame clones, and not every one. The sample contains around 150,000 clones, approximately 60% of which appear only once. Sequencing was carried out using PBMCs. This receptor was identified in a human donor in good health.

CDR3 sequence reads: CASSQGRGLNTGELFF. CDR3 DNA: TGCGCCAGCAGCCAAGGAAGGGGCTTGAACACCGGGGAGCTGTTTTTT. The chain is built from TRBV4-1 and TRBJ2-2, with a weak D call TRBD1 (5 bases). V lost 1 base and J 1 base, leaving 10 bases between the germline ends. This CDR3 has 16 amino acids. The germline gives CDR1 MGHRA, CDR2 YSYEKL.